These 18 T cell receptor beta chains were sequenced from one sample in a study of cytomegalovirus exposure and HLA in healthy donors. TCRdb's copy holds only in-frame clones and misses some; the assay was immunoSEQ multiplex PCR. The sample has roughly 150,000 clones, less than 90% seen once. Material: PBMCs. These receptors came from a woman between 25 and 40 years old in good health and CMV-seronegative.

Turning to this clone: Different DNA sequences within this sample yield the same CDR3. The chain has TRBV4-3 and TRBJ2-7; D gene unclear. Trimming pared 1 base from V and 0 bases from J, leaving 4 bases between. This CDR3 spans 13 amino acids. CDR1 is LGHNA, CDR2 YSLEER, per germline. The CDR3 protein is CASSQGLSYEQYF. CDR3 nucleotides: TGCGCCAGCAGCCAAGGACTCTCCTACGAGCAGTACTTC.

The DNA of the CDR3 is TGTGCCAGCAGTTCGGGACAGCACTGGTATGATGGCTACACCTTC. Protein product: CASSSGQHWYDGYTF. This chain uses TRBV6-6 with TRBJ1-2, with TRBD1 matching over 7 bases. V trimming: 4 bases; J trimming: 6 bases; junction bases outside the gene matches: 11. Germline V gives CDR1 MNHNY, CDR2 SVGAGI (reference sequence). The CDR3 spans 15 residues.

The chain joins TRBV2 to TRBJ1-2; tentative D call: TRBD1 (6 bases). V was clipped by 6 bases and J by 13 bases, with 18 bases between them. The CDR3 totals 12 residues. Germline CDR1 and CDR2: SNHLY and FYNNEI. CDR3 sequence: CASRRQVMVGTF. The CDR3 nucleotides read TGTGCCAGCAGAAGACAGGTTATGGTAGGCACCTTC.

In its sample, this clone was seen once. V usage is TRBV4-3 and J usage is TRBJ2-1; perhaps TRBD1 as D (5 bases). CDR1 LGHNA and CDR2 YSLEER come from the germline V gene. This CDR3 has 14 amino acids. Deletions cut 0 bases from V and 7 bases from J, with 10 bases between. CDR3 region: CASSQDRTPNEQFF. As DNA, the CDR3 is TGCGCCAGCAGCCAAGACAGGACACCGAATGAGCAGTTCTTC.

The chain links TRBV10-3 to TRBJ1-1, with D possibly being TRBD1 (6 bases). Germline CDR1 ENHRY, CDR2 SYGVKD. V lost 8 bases, J lost 1 base, and 17 bases lay in between. This CDR3 is built from 15 residues. Written as DNA, the CDR3 is TGTGCCATCGGGGGGGCGGAAGGAAAGAACACTGAAGCTTTCTTT. It specifies CAIGGAEGKNTEAFF.

V gene TRBV9 combines with J gene TRBJ2-5; TRBD1 is a possible D gene (5 bases). The V gene's germline CDR1 is SGDLS and CDR2 YYNGEE. The CDR3 length is 16 residues. V was cut by 5 bases and J by 4 bases, with 21 bases left in between. CDR3 nucleotides: TGTGCCAGCAGTCCCCATAGGGGCTTCTTAGGAGAGACCCAGTACTTC. Amino acids: CASSPHRGFLGETQYF. Full variable domain (remainder filled in from reference TRBV9 and TRBJ2-5): DSGVTQTPKHLITATGQRVTLRCSPRSGDLSVYWYQQSLDQGLQFLIQYYNGEERAKGNILERFSAQQFPDLHSELNLSSLELGDSALYFCASSPHRGFLGETQYFGPGTRLLVL.

The chain has TRBV5-5 and TRBJ2-7; a possible D gene is TRBD1 (6 bases). Looked up from germline, CDR1 is SGHKS and CDR2 is YYEKEE (reference sequence). The CDR3 loop spans 13 amino acids. The V gene lost 2 bases and the J gene lost 7 bases, with 13 bases spanning the gap. CDR3: CASSFSQGEEQYF. The DNA for the CDR3 is TGTGCCAGCAGCTTTTCACAGGGAGAGGAGCAGTACTTC. The full variable domain, completed using reference TRBV5-5 and TRBJ2-7, is DAGVTQSPTHLIKTRGQQVTLRCSPISGHKSVSWYQQVLGQGPQFIFQYYEKEERGRGNFPDRFSARQFPNYSSELNVNALLLGDSALYLCASSFSQGEEQYFGPGTRLTVT.

The rearrangement uses TRBV9 and TRBJ1-2; D is uncertain. Germline lookup yields CDR1 SGDLS and CDR2 YYNGEE. V was pared by 2 bases and J by 0 bases, with 11 bases between. This CDR3 spans 15 amino acids. The CDR3 region is CASSVDGNSNYGYTF. CDR3 nucleotide sequence: TGTGCCAGCAGCGTCGACGGTAACTCTAACTATGGCTACACCTTC.

The chain has TRBV4-3 and TRBJ2-2; tentative D call: TRBD2 (6 bases). V was clipped by 0 bases and J by 6 bases, with 14 bases between them. CDR3 size: 16 residues. Germline CDR1 is LGHNA and CDR2 is YSLEER. CDR3 DNA: TGCGCCAGCAGCCAAGAGTTATCGGGGGAGTCCGGGGAGCTGTTTTTT. It yields the protein CASSQELSGESGELFF.

This clone has just one count. The chain carries TRBV6-1 and TRBJ1-1, with 7 nucleotides matching TRBD1. CDR1 MNHNS and CDR2 SASEGT come from the germline V gene. CDR3 length: 15 residues. The V segment lost 6 bases and the J segment 3 bases; nucleotides outside the gene matches: 10. The CDR3, as DNA: TGTGCCAGCAGGAGGGGGCCTCAAGGGGACACTGAAGCTTTCTTT. The encoded protein is CASRRGPQGDTEAFF.

This clone is a singleton in its sample. CDR3: CASSLKGQDPYEQYF. The CDR3 bases are TGTGCCAGCAGCCTGAAGGGACAGGATCCCTACGAGCAGTACTTC. The chain uses TRBV5-4 and TRBJ2-7, with 8 bases lining up with TRBD1. Germline-derived CDR1 and CDR2 are SGHNT and YYREEE (reference sequence). With V trimmed by 4 bases and J by 2 bases, 8 bases remained unmatched. The CDR3 length is 15 residues. The variable domain in full, with the rest retrieved from reference TRBV5-4 and TRBJ2-7, is ETGVTQSPTHLIKTRGQQVTLRCSSQSGHNTVSWYQQALGQGPQFIFQYYREEENGRGNFPPRFSGLQFPNYSSELNVNALELDDSALYLCASSLKGQDPYEQYFGPGTRLTVT.

The rearrangement links TRBV28 to TRBJ2-1; perhaps D is TRBD1 or TRBD2 (5 bases each). The CDR3 contains 15 residues. V lost 1 base, J lost 8 bases, and 15 bases lay in between. Germline CDR1 reads MDHEN; CDR2 reads SYDVKM. The CDR3 loop reads CASSLLGTHPDEQFF. The CDR3 bases are TGTGCCAGCAGTTTATTAGGGACCCACCCTGATGAGCAGTTCTTC.

This clone appeared a few times. The CDR3 DNA reads as TGTGCCAGCGGAGACGGAGTTTATCAGCCCCAGCATTTT. Protein: CASGDGVYQPQHF. This chain joins TRBV28 and TRBJ1-5; D is uncertain. This CDR3 has 13 amino acids. V was shortened by 8 bases and J by 5 bases, with 13 bases between the two germline ends. The V gene's germline CDR1 is MDHEN and CDR2 SYDVKM.

V usage is TRBV27 and J usage is TRBJ1-5; TRBD1 is a possible D gene (5 bases). The ends were cut back, 3 bases at V and 2 bases at J, with 14 bases in the middle. CDR3 length equals 16 residues. The germline gives CDR1 MNHEY, CDR2 SMNVEV (reference sequence). CDR3 region: CASSFLGEFGNQPQHF. The CDR3 nucleotides read TGTGCCAGCAGTTTCCTAGGGGAGTTTGGCAATCAGCCCCAGCATTTT.

This clone has a handful of counts. The CDR3 sequence is CASRDRELWYGYTF. CDR3 DNA: TGCGCCAGCAGGGACAGGGAGCTGTGGTATGGCTACACCTTC. The chain combines TRBV10-2 with TRBJ1-2; 8 nucleotides agree with TRBD1. V trimming: 6 bases; J trimming: 5 bases; junction bases outside the gene matches: 8. The CDR3 runs to 14 residues. Germline V gives CDR1 WSHSY, CDR2 SAAADI.

About this clone itself: The same CDR3 can be traced to other DNA sequences in this sample. This chain joins TRBV20-1 and TRBJ2-1; no clear D gene. Trimming stripped 3 bases from V and 7 bases from J, with 4 bases between. This CDR3 has 10 residues. Per the germline V gene, CDR1 is DFQATT and CDR2 is SNEGSKA (reference sequence). Here the CDR3 DNA reads TGCAGTGCTAGCGAGAATGAGCAGTTCTTC. The encoded protein is CSASENEQFF.

The chain carries TRBV5-1 and TRBJ2-1, with 10 bases identical to TRBD2. The CDR3 length is 16 residues. The J segment lost 7 bases and the V segment lost 4 bases, leaving 11 bases of the junction unmatched. Germline CDR1 reads SGHRS; CDR2 reads YFSETQ. The CDR3 nucleotides read TGCGCCAGCAGCACCACTAGCGGGACTCACTCGAATGAGCAGTTCTTC. The encoded protein is CASSTTSGTHSNEQFF. The full variable domain, with the rest looked up from reference TRBV5-1 and TRBJ2-1, is KAGVTQTPRYLIKTRGQQVTLSCSPISGHRSVSWYQQTPGQGLQFLFEYFSETQRNKGNFPGRFSGRQFSNSRSEMNVSTLELGDSALYLCASSTTSGTHSNEQFFGPGTRLTVL.

This chain connects TRBV15 to TRBJ1-2, with a tentative D call TRBD1 (5 bases). The ends were cut back, 8 bases at V and 6 bases at J, with 19 bases in the middle. This CDR3 has 14 amino acids. In germline, CDR1 is LNHNV, CDR2 YYDKDF (reference sequence). In DNA form, the CDR3 reads TGTGCCACCGTCATGTGGGGGGAAGGCGATGGCTACACCTTC. It is translated as CATVMWGEGDGYTF.